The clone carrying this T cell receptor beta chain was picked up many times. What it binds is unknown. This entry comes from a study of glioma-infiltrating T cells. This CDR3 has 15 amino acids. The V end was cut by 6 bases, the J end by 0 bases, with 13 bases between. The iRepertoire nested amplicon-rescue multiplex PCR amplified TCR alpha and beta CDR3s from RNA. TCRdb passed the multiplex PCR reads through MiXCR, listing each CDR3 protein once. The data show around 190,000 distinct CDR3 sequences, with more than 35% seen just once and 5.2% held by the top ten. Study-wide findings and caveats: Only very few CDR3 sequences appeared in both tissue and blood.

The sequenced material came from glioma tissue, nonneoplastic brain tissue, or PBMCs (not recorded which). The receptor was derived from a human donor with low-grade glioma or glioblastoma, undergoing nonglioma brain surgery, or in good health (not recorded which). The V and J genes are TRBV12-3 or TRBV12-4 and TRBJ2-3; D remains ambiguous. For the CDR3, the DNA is TGTGCCAGCAGAGAGGTTAGAACTAGCACAGATACGCAGTATTTT. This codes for CASREVRTSTDTQYF.